This TCR beta chain comes out of a study of blood T cell repertoires in COVID-19. Assay used: immunoSEQ multiplex PCR; TCRdb lists only in-frame clones, some missing. The sample contains 60,000 or so clones, about 88% of which appear only once. Trimming took 7 bases from V and 5 from J; bases not matched to a gene: 10. This CDR3 comprises 15 residues. CDR1 and CDR2 (germline): SGHNT, YYREEE (reference sequence). The origin of this receptor is a woman in her seventies with active COVID-19. The rearrangement links TRBV5-4 to TRBJ2-3, with 10 nucleotides matching TRBD2. The sequencing sample was made of peripheral blood. CDR3 region: CASGELAGPRDTQYF. CDR3 DNA sequence: TGTGCCAGCGGGGAACTAGCGGGACCCCGAGATACGCAGTATTTT. The complete variable domain, with remaining parts taken from reference TRBV5-4 and TRBJ2-3, reads ETGVTQSPTHLIKTRGQQVTLRCSSQSGHNTVSWYQQALGQGPQFIFQYYREEENGRGNFPPRFSGLQFPNYSSELNVNALELDDSALYLCASGELAGPRDTQYFGPGTRLTVL.